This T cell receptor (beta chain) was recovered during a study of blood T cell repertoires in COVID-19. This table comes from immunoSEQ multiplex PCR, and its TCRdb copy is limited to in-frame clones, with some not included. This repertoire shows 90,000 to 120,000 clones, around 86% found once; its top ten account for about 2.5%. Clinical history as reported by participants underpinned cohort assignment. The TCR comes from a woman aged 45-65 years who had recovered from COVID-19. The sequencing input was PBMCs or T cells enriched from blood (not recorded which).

CDR3 nucleotides: TGTGCCAGCAGCTTGGACAGCCTGCCTACCTACGAGCAGTACTTC. The encoded protein is CASSLDSLPTYEQYF. The chain is built from TRBV5-6 and TRBJ2-7, with D unclear. The CDR3 runs 15 residues. Trimming pared 0 bases from V and 2 bases from J, leaving 12 bases between. Looked up from germline, CDR1 is SGHDT and CDR2 is YYEEEE.